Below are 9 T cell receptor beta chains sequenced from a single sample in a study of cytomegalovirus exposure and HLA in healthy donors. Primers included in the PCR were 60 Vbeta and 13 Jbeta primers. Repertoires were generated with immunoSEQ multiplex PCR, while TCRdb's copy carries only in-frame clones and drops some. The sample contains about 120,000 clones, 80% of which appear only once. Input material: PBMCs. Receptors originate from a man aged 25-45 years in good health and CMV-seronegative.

CDR3 amino acids: CAWSSKSRGYEQYF. Here the CDR3 DNA reads TGTGCCTGGAGCTCCAAGTCCCGGGGATACGAGCAGTACTTC. The chain links TRBV30 to TRBJ2-7, with D maybe TRBD2 (5 bases). CDR1 and CDR2 (germline): GTSNPN, SVGIG (reference sequence). Trimming stripped 3 bases from V and 4 bases from J, with 16 bases between. The CDR3 consists of 14 residues.

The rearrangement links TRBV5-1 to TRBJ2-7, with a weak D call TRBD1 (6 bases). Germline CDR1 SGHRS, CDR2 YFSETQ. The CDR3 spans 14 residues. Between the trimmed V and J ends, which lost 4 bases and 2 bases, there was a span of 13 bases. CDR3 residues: CASSPTDRPYEQYF. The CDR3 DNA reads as TGCGCCAGCAGCCCAACCGACAGGCCCTACGAGCAGTACTTC. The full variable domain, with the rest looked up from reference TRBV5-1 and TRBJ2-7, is KAGVTQTPRYLIKTRGQQVTLSCSPISGHRSVSWYQQTPGQGLQFLFEYFSETQRNKGNFPGRFSGRQFSNSRSEMNVSTLELGDSALYLCASSPTDRPYEQYFGPGTRLTVT.

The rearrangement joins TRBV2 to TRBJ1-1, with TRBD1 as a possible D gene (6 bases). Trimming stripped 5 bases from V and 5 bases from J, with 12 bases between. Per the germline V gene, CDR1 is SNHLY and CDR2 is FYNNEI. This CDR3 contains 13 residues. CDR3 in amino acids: CASSKQGDTEAFF. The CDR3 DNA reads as TGTGCCAGCAGTAAACAGGGAGATACTGAAGCTTTCTTT.

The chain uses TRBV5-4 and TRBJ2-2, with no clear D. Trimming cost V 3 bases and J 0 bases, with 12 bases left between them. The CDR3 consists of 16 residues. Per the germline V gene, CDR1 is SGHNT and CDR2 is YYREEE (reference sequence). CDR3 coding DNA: TGTGCCAGCAGCTCCCCTTTAGCCCCGAACACCGGGGAGCTGTTTTTT. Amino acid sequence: CASSSPLAPNTGELFF.

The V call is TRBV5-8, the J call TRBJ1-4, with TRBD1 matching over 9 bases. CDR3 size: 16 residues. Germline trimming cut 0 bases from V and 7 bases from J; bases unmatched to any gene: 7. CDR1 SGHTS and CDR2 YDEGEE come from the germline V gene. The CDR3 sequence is CASSLGQGVGPEKLFF. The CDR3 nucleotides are TGTGCCAGCAGCTTGGGACAGGGGGTTGGACCTGAAAAACTGTTTTTT.

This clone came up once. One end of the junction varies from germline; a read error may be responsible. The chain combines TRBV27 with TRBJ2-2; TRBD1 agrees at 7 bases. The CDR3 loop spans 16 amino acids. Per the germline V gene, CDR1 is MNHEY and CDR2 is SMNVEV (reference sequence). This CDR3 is CASSFYQGVYTEELFF. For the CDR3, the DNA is TGTGCCAGCAGTTTCTACCAGGGGGTGTACACCGAGGAGCTGTTTTTT.

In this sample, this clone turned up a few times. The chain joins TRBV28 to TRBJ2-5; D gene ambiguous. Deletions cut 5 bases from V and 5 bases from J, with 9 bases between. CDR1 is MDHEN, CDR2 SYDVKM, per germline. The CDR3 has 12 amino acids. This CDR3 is CASSPFRETQYF. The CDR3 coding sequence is TGTGCCAGCAGTCCCTTCCGGGAGACCCAGTACTTC. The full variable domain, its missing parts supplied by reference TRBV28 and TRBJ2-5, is DVKVTQSSRYLVKRTGEKVFLECVQDMDHENMFWYRQDPGLGLRLIYFSYDVKMKEKGDIPEGYSVSREKKERFSLILESASTNQTSMYLCASSPFRETQYFGPGTRLLVL.

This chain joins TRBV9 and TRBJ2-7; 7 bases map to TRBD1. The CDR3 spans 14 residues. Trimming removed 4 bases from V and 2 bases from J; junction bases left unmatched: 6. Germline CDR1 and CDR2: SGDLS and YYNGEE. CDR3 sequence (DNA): TGTGCCAGCAGCTACCGGGACAGCCCCTACGAGCAGTACTTC. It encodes CASSYRDSPYEQYF.

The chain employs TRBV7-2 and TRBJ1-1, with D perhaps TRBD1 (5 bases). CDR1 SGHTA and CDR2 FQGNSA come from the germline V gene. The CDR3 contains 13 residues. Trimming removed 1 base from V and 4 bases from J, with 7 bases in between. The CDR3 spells CASSLGGATEAFF. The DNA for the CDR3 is TGTGCCAGCAGCTTAGGTGGGGCCACTGAAGCTTTCTTT.